What follows are 20 T cell receptor beta chains derived from one specimen sequenced in a study of response to subunit inactivated influenza vaccine. TCRdb ran MiXCR on the RT-PCR reads and lists one entry per CDR3 protein. The sample shows 700,000 to 800,000 distinct CDR3 sequences, approximately 17% of them seen only once. The sample consisted of PBMCs from blood, taken less than 6 days after vaccination. The receptors come from a man aged 45-60 years who received an inactivated influenza vaccine.

This chain joins TRBV7-2 and TRBJ2-5; possible D gene TRBD2, 6 bases. CDR3 length equals 16 residues. The V and J ends lost 5 bases and 5 bases respectively, with 21 bases between them. Germline loops: CDR1 SGHTA, CDR2 FQGNSA. The CDR3 DNA reads TGTGCCAGCAGCCCTAGCTTTTCCGGGGCGGGGGAGACCCAGTACTTC. This translates into CASSPSFSGAGETQYF.

This clonotype has a count of ten or more. CDR3 DNA sequence: TGCGCCAGCAGCTTGGGGGGGCGCCCAGATACGCAGTATTTT. This gives the protein CASSLGGRPDTQYF. This chain connects TRBV5-1 to TRBJ2-3; a weak D match, TRBD1 (6 bases). Germline V gene data show CDR1 as SGHRS and CDR2 as YFSETQ. This CDR3 has 14 residues. Trimming cost V 0 bases and J 4 bases, with 9 bases left between them.

This clonotype has just a few counts. This chain connects TRBV7-8 to TRBJ2-3; the D gene could be TRBD1 or TRBD2 (5 bases each). In germline, CDR1 is SGHVS, CDR2 FQNEAQ. The CDR3 is 16 residues long. Between the trimmed V and J ends, which lost 1 base and 1 base, there was a span of 12 bases. CDR3 loop: CASSLVYGARTDTQYF. CDR3 in DNA: TGTGCCAGCAGCTTAGTTTACGGGGCCCGCACAGATACGCAGTATTTT.

This clonotype was counted a few times. The J gene is TRBJ2-7, the V gene TRBV12-3 or TRBV12-4; D not resolved. This CDR3 region has 14 residues. The V gene lost 8 bases and the J gene lost 2 bases, with 16 bases spanning the gap. The CDR3 sequence is CASGRTESTYEQYF. DNA of the CDR3: TGTGCCAGCGGCAGGACGGAAAGCACCTACGAGCAGTACTTC.

This chain links TRBV5-1 with TRBJ2-3; the D is unclear. Germline loops: CDR1 SGHRS, CDR2 YFSETQ. The CDR3 consists of 14 residues. Trimming pared 5 bases from V and 3 bases from J, leaving 13 bases between. The CDR3 is CASRDPGRTDTQYF. The DNA for the CDR3 is TGCGCCAGCAGGGACCCTGGAAGAACAGATACGCAGTATTTT. The variable domain in full, with the rest retrieved from reference TRBV5-1 and TRBJ2-3, is KAGVTQTPRYLIKTRGQQVTLSCSPISGHRSVSWYQQTPGQGLQFLFEYFSETQRNKGNFPGRFSGRQFSNSRSEMNVSTLELGDSALYLCASRDPGRTDTQYFGPGTRLTVL.

The rearrangement links TRBV3-1 to TRBJ2-1, with 9 bases fitting TRBD1. Looked up from germline, CDR1 is LGHDT and CDR2 is YNNKEL (reference sequence). The CDR3 sequence is 17 residues long. J gave up 8 bases and V 3 bases, and 14 bases lay outside the gene matches. The CDR3 DNA follows: TGTGCCAGCAGCCATTTCCTGGGACAGGGAAAAAGTTATGAGCAGTTCTTC. Its protein product is CASSHFLGQGKSYEQFF.

The chain has TRBV20-1 and TRBJ1-5; D call uncertain. This CDR3 has 13 amino acids. Deletions cut 4 bases from V and 0 bases from J, with 7 bases between. Germline CDR1 reads DFQATT; CDR2 reads SNEGSKA (reference sequence). CDR3 bases: TGCAGTGCTATGCAGTATAGCAATCAGCCCCAGCATTTT. This sequence encodes CSAMQYSNQPQHF.

The rearrangement joins TRBV7-2 to TRBJ1-2; TRBD1 matches at 11 bases. J gave up 1 base and V 2 bases, and 6 bases lay outside the gene matches. CDR1 and CDR2 from the germline V gene are SGHTA and FQGNSA. The CDR3 spans 17 residues. The CDR3 region is CASSLSRDRGGNYGYTF. The CDR3 coding sequence is TGTGCCAGCAGCTTATCGCGGGACAGGGGGGGTAACTATGGCTACACCTTC.

This clonotype was recorded many times. As DNA, the CDR3 is TGTGCCAGCAGTTTGGCCGTAGGAAACACCATATATTTT. Its translation: CASSLAVGNTIYF. The rearrangement joins TRBV12-3 or TRBV12-4 to TRBJ1-3; D call uncertain. The CDR3 loop spans 13 amino acids. Trimming pared 3 bases from V and 4 bases from J, leaving 7 bases between.

This chain links TRBV4-1 with TRBJ2-1, with 8 bases matching TRBD2. This CDR3 region has 16 residues. Germline CDR1 reads MGHRA; CDR2 reads YSYEKL. V dropped 4 bases and J dropped 4; count of bases not matched to a gene: 9. For the CDR3, the DNA is TGCGCCAGCAGCCGTCCAGGGAAGCGGGGGTACAATGAGCAGTTCTTC. Translation gives CASSRPGKRGYNEQFF.

This rearrangement joins TRBV14 to TRBJ2-7; 12 bases are shared with TRBD2. Germline trimming cut 6 bases from V and 5 bases from J; bases unmatched to any gene: 11. Germline V lookup: CDR1 SGHDN, CDR2 FVKESK. The CDR3 covers 16 residues. CDR3 protein: CASSHLGLAGPHEQYF. The DNA of the CDR3 is TGTGCCAGCAGTCATTTGGGACTAGCGGGTCCCCACGAGCAGTACTTC.

This clonotype was counted only a few times. This sequence joins TRBV24-1 and TRBJ1-5; tentatively, D is TRBD1 (5 bases). V lost 3 bases, J lost 2 bases, and 13 bases lay in between. The CDR3 has 16 residues. The germline V gene encodes CDR1 KGHDR and CDR2 SFDVKD. CDR3 DNA sequence: TGTGCCACCAGTGATAACACCGGGACCGGCAATCAGCCCCAGCATTTT. Translation gives CATSDNTGTGNQPQHF.

This clonotype was seen a handful of times. V gene TRBV11-2 combines with J gene TRBJ2-1, with D uncertain. Per germline, CDR1 SGHAT and CDR2 FQNNGV. This CDR3 comprises 15 residues. The germline V and J ends were trimmed by 3 bases and 0 bases, with 9 bases remaining between them. The CDR3 nucleotides are TGTGCCAGCAGCTTCTCCGCGATCTCCTACAATGAGCAGTTCTTC. This sequence encodes CASSFSAISYNEQFF.

This clonotype was seen only a few times. The chain is built from TRBV7-6 and TRBJ1-1; 8 bases agree with TRBD1. This CDR3 region has 19 residues. V lost 1 base to trimming and J lost 6 bases; unmatched junction nucleotides: 19. The germline gives CDR1 SGHVS, CDR2 FNYEAQ. This chain's CDR3 is CASSLVPLDWTGMRAEAFF. As DNA, the CDR3 is TGTGCCAGCAGCTTAGTTCCCCTGGACTGGACAGGGATGCGGGCTGAAGCTTTCTTT. Full variable domain (rest looked up from reference TRBV7-6 and TRBJ1-1): GAGVSQSPRYKVTKRGQDVALRCDPISGHVSLYWYRQALGQGPEFLTYFNYEAQQDKSGLPNDRFSAERPEGSISTLTIQRTEQRDSAMYRCASSLVPLDWTGMRAEAFFGQGTRLTVV.

The chain carries TRBV20-1 and TRBJ2-7; D not resolved. The length of the CDR3 is 12 residues. V was shortened by 6 bases and J by 3 bases, with 12 bases between the two germline ends. Per the germline V gene, CDR1 is DFQATT and CDR2 is SNEGSKA (reference sequence). CDR3 sequence: CSATLLNYEQYF. CDR3 in DNA: TGCAGTGCCACCCTGCTTAACTACGAGCAGTACTTC.

CDR3 coding DNA: TGTGCCAGCAGCCTATCAACGGGGAGGGAAGCTTTCTTT. Amino acids: CASSLSTGREAFF. The V and J genes are TRBV12-3 or TRBV12-4 and TRBJ1-1; no firm D call. V was pared by 6 bases and J by 8 bases, with 16 bases between. The CDR3 spans 13 residues.

The genes are TRBV2 and TRBJ1-5, with 7 bases aligning to TRBD1. The CDR3 totals 14 residues. Germline V gives CDR1 SNHLY, CDR2 FYNNEI. V dropped 7 bases and J dropped 3; count of bases not matched to a gene: 6. CDR3 in amino acids: CASNDRVVNQPQHF. The CDR3 DNA is TGTGCCAGCAATGACAGGGTCGTCAATCAGCCCCAGCATTTT.

This chain uses TRBV20-1 with TRBJ2-1, with 10 bases lining up with TRBD1. This CDR3 spans 16 amino acids. V shed 1 base and J 1 base; nucleotides not matched to a gene: 4. Looked up from germline, CDR1 is DFQATT and CDR2 is SNEGSKA (reference sequence). CDR3: CSARVRTGGSYNEQFF. CDR3 nucleotides: TGCAGTGCTAGAGTAAGGACAGGGGGTTCCTACAATGAGCAGTTCTTC.

V usage is TRBV18 and J usage is TRBJ2-3; 11 bases fit TRBD2. This CDR3 has 15 amino acids. The V segment lost 0 bases and the J segment 6 bases; nucleotides outside the gene matches: 2. Germline V gene sequence: CDR1 KGHSH, CDR2 LQKENI. This chain's CDR3 is CASSPPSGRVDTQYF. CDR3 nucleotide sequence: TGTGCCAGCTCACCACCTAGCGGGAGGGTGGATACGCAGTATTTT.

The J gene is TRBJ2-5, the V gene TRBV10-3; D uncertain. Trimming pared 3 bases from V and 7 bases from J, leaving 6 bases between. CDR3 length: 11 residues. Germline V gene data show CDR1 as ENHRY and CDR2 as SYGVKD. CDR3 residues: CAISEVGTQYF. CDR3 bases: TGTGCCATCAGTGAAGTGGGGACCCAGTACTTC.